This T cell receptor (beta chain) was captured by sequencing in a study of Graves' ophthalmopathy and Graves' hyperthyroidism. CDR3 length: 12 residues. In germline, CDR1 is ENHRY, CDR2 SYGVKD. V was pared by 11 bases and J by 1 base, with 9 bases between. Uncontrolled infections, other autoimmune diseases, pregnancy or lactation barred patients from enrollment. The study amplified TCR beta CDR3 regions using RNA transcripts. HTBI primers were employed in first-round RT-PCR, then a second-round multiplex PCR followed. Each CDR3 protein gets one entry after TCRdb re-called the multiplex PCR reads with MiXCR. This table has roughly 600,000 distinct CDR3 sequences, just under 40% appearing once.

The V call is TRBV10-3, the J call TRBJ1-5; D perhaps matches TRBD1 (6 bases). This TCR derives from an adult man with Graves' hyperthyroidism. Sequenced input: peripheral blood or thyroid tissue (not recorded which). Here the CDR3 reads CAPGQSNQPQHF. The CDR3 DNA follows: TGTGCCCCCGGACAGAGCAATCAGCCCCAGCATTTT.